This T cell receptor beta chain was captured by sequencing in a study of CD8 T cells in Susac syndrome. Random hexamers were used to reverse transcribe an amount of about 0.5 to 1 ug RNA. By means of immunoSEQ multiplex PCR, TCR beta CDR3 spanning 54 Vbeta and 13 Jbeta underwent amplification. TCRdb re-derived calls from the immunoSEQ multiplex PCR reads in MiXCR, one entry per CDR3 protein. The sample shows just over 150,000 distinct CDR3 sequences, around 95% of them seen only once. This CDR3 spans 16 amino acids. The ends lost 5 bases at V and 5 bases at J; junction bases unmatched: 6. The V gene's germline CDR1 is LGHDT and CDR2 YNNKEL (reference sequence). This clonotype was seen only once. Relapsing-remitting disease, either stable or active, was present in the treatment-naive patients who were the multiple sclerosis controls.

The clonotype originates from a human donor with multiple sclerosis. J is TRBJ2-3 and V is TRBV3-1; 14 nucleotides match TRBD2. Sequencing used CD8+ T cells from PBMCs. The DNA for the CDR3 is TGTGCCAGCAGCATCAGTGGACTAGCGGGGGGAGATACGCAGTATTTT. Translation gives CASSISGLAGGDTQYF.